These 20 T cell receptor beta chains share one sample of origin, sequenced in a study of beta chain features in type 1 diabetes. The sequenced template was cDNA made from the entire isolated RNA. The repertoire was sequenced with immunoSEQ multiplex PCR; TCRdb's copy has only in-frame clones and lacks some. The data hold about 620,000 clones, with about 14% observed a single time. The sequencing sample was made of naive CD4+ T cells from blood. The receptors were sampled from a man younger than 35 in good health.

This clone was observed a handful of times. Other DNA sequences in this specimen translate into the identical CDR3. The CDR3 loop is CASSLGEETQYF. The CDR3 DNA is TGCGCCAGCAGCTTGGGGGAAGAGACCCAGTACTTC. The chain employs TRBV5-1 and TRBJ2-5, with D unclear. CDR1 is SGHRS, CDR2 YFSETQ, per germline. Trimming removed 0 bases at V and 3 bases at J, with 3 bases between. The length of the CDR3 is 12 residues.

Many counts were recorded for this clone. The V call is TRBV28, the J call TRBJ2-3; the D is unclear. Germline values: CDR1 MDHEN, CDR2 SYDVKM. Trimming left V 8 bases short and J 6 bases short, with 9 bases between. The CDR3 loop spans 11 amino acids. This chain's CDR3 is CASVGPDTQYF. The CDR3 nucleotides are TGTGCCAGCGTAGGACCTGATACGCAGTATTTT.

This clone turned up a few times. J is TRBJ1-4 and V is TRBV6-4; D remains ambiguous. This CDR3 contains 13 residues. Trimming removed 7 bases from V and 3 bases from J, with 9 bases in between. CDR1 is MRHNA and CDR2 is SNTAGT in the germline V gene. CDR3 bases: TGTGCCAGCACCAAGGATCCTAATGAAAAACTGTTTTTT. Protein product: CASTKDPNEKLFF.

This clone was recorded a few times. The V gene is TRBV30, the J gene TRBJ2-6, with D perhaps assigned TRBD1 or TRBD2 (5 bases each). V lost 7 bases, J lost 2 bases, and 12 bases lay in between. Germline V gene sequence: CDR1 GTSNPN, CDR2 SVGIG (reference sequence). The CDR3 sequence is 14 residues long. DNA for the CDR3: TGTGCCTTGGGACGGGGTCCTGGGGCCAACGTCCTGACTTTC. Its protein is CALGRGPGANVLTF.

This rearrangement joins TRBV5-6 to TRBJ1-1; TRBD1 matches 7 bases. The length of the CDR3 is 12 residues. Germline V gene data show CDR1 as SGHDT and CDR2 as YYEEEE. The V and J ends lost 4 bases and 10 bases, in that order; junction bases with no gene match: 7. The CDR3 DNA sequence: TGTGCCAGCAGCGTGACAGGGAGAAGAGCTTTCTTT. Translating it yields CASSVTGRRAFF.

This clone has only a few counts. The chain combines TRBV28 with TRBJ2-1, with a possible D match to TRBD2 (5 bases). The CDR3 contains 14 residues. The V gene lost 2 bases and the J gene lost 6 bases, with 11 bases spanning the gap. CDR1 is MDHEN, CDR2 SYDVKM, per germline. The CDR3: CASSLISAGNEQFF. The CDR3 nucleotides are TGTGCCAGCAGTTTAATAAGTGCGGGCAATGAGCAGTTCTTC.

This chain connects TRBV30 to TRBJ2-7; D gene unclear. In germline, CDR1 is GTSNPN, CDR2 SVGIG (reference sequence). Deletions cut 2 bases from V and 7 bases from J, with 9 bases between. This CDR3 contains 11 residues. This CDR3 is CAWSQLYEQYF. Here the CDR3 DNA reads TGTGCCTGGAGTCAGCTTTATGAGCAGTACTTC.

This clone occurred a few times. V and J are TRBV29-1 and TRBJ2-1; D remains ambiguous. Germline V gene lookup returns CDR1 SQVTM and CDR2 ANQGSEA. Trimming removed 6 bases from V and 7 bases from J, with 13 bases in between. This CDR3 contains 12 residues. The CDR3 here is CSVVPYSNEQFF. The CDR3 region has the DNA TGCAGCGTGGTGCCCTATTCAAATGAGCAGTTCTTC.

This clone has just one count. This rearrangement joins TRBV5-4 to TRBJ2-2; a possible D gene is TRBD2 (6 bases). V was pared by 4 bases and J by 5 bases, with 12 bases between. The CDR3 spans 14 residues. Germline assignment: CDR1 SGHNT and CDR2 YYREEE (reference sequence). CDR3 DNA: TGTGCCAGCAGCCGGGGCGGACTAACCGGGGAGCTGTTTTTT. Translating gives CASSRGGLTGELFF.

V gene TRBV27 combines with J gene TRBJ2-5; unclear D gene. The CDR3 length is 14 residues. Trimming cost V 6 bases and J 5 bases, with 16 bases left between them. Germline CDR1 is MNHEY and CDR2 is SMNVEV (reference sequence). This CDR3 is CASRRPGPGETQYF. The CDR3 DNA reads TGTGCCAGCAGACGACCAGGACCCGGGGAGACCCAGTACTTC.

V usage is TRBV9 and J usage is TRBJ1-1, with TRBD1 matching 9 bases. V lost 4 bases, J lost 4 bases, and 8 bases stayed unmatched. The germline V gene has CDR1 SGDLS and CDR2 YYNGEE. The CDR3 extends over 15 amino acids. The CDR3 DNA follows: TGTGCCAGCAGCTTCCGACAGGGGGAACTCACTGAAGCTTTCTTT. Translation gives CASSFRQGELTEAFF.

CDR3 coding DNA: TGTGCCAGCACGGAGAGGCCCCCCTACGAGCAGTACTTC. It encodes CASTERPPYEQYF. This sequence joins TRBV27 and TRBJ2-7; D remains ambiguous. This CDR3 contains 13 residues. From germline, CDR1 is MNHEY and CDR2 SMNVEV (reference sequence). V was shortened by 7 bases and J by 2 bases, with 12 bases between the two germline ends.

There are a few counts of this clone. The chain has TRBV9 and TRBJ2-7, with unresolved D. CDR1 SGDLS and CDR2 YYNGEE come from the germline V gene. This CDR3 region has 14 residues. Trimming cost V 3 bases and J 0 bases, with 10 bases left between them. In nucleotides, the CDR3 is TGTGCCAGCAGCGCCCTCGCGGCCTCCTACGAGCAGTACTTC. It translates to CASSALAASYEQYF.

The chain carries TRBV5-6 and TRBJ2-1; 7 bases agree with TRBD1. The CDR3 extends over 13 amino acids. The ends lost 8 bases at V and 7 bases at J; junction bases unmatched: 9. Germline lookup yields CDR1 SGHDT and CDR2 YYEEEE. The CDR3 loop is CASMKGRGNEQFF. Written as DNA, the CDR3 is TGTGCCAGTATGAAAGGCAGGGGGAATGAGCAGTTCTTC.

This clone occurred a few times. The chain is built from TRBV6-5 and TRBJ1-1; 9 bases are shared with TRBD1. The CDR3 runs 14 residues. The V segment lost 2 bases and the J segment 8 bases; nucleotides outside the gene matches: 6. Germline values: CDR1 MNHEY, CDR2 SVGAGI. This CDR3 reads CASSYQTGGGEAFF. DNA for the CDR3: TGTGCCAGCAGTTACCAAACAGGGGGCGGAGAAGCTTTCTTT.

This clone was counted a few times. The chain uses TRBV5-1 and TRBJ2-3; either TRBD1 or TRBD2 may fit D (7 bases each). The CDR3 contains 15 residues. Germline CDR1 SGHRS, CDR2 YFSETQ. Trimming removed 4 bases from V and 3 bases from J, with 15 bases in between. The CDR3 bases are TGCGCCAGCAGCGGGAGGGGACAGCCAACAGATACGCAGTATTTT. It codes for CASSGRGQPTDTQYF.

The rearrangement joins TRBV5-4 to TRBJ1-4; 7 nucleotides match TRBD1. Germline V gene sequence: CDR1 SGHNT, CDR2 YYREEE (reference sequence). The V gene end was trimmed by 4 bases and the J gene end by 8 bases; junction bases not matched to a gene: 8. This CDR3 is built from 14 residues. DNA for the CDR3: TGTGCCAGCAGCCTTGACAGGGTACGGGAAAAACTGTTTTTT. Translated: CASSLDRVREKLFF. The full variable domain, in which reference TRBV5-4 and TRBJ1-4 provide the parts outside the CDR3, is ETGVTQSPTHLIKTRGQQVTLRCSSQSGHNTVSWYQQALGQGPQFIFQYYREEENGRGNFPPRFSGLQFPNYSSELNVNALELDDSALYLCASSLDRVREKLFFGSGTQLSVL.

This chain links TRBV6-5 with TRBJ1-5; 10 bases align to TRBD1. This CDR3 has 15 residues. The junction had 4 bases not matched to a gene; V was cut back by 5 bases and J by 3 bases. Per germline, CDR1 MNHEY and CDR2 SVGAGI. In DNA form, the CDR3 reads TGTGCCAGCAGTCGACAGGGGGCCCTCAATCAGCCCCAGCATTTT. It codes for CASSRQGALNQPQHF.

This clone was observed a handful of times. The V gene is TRBV7-6, the J gene TRBJ1-2, with TRBD1 identical over 8 bases. The V and J ends lost 5 bases and 5 bases, in that order; junction bases with no gene match: 7. The CDR3 totals 14 residues. CDR1 SGHVS and CDR2 FNYEAQ come from the germline V gene. The chain's CDR3 is CASSRGTGDYGYTF. In nucleotides, the CDR3 is TGTGCCAGCAGCCGTGGGACAGGCGATTATGGCTACACCTTC.

The chain employs TRBV7-3 and TRBJ2-1; 8 bases fit TRBD2. J gave up 8 bases and V 0 bases, and 3 bases lay outside the gene matches. Germline V gene lookup returns CDR1 SGHTA and CDR2 FQGTGA. This CDR3 has 14 amino acids. The CDR3 reads CASSLTREGDEQFF. The CDR3 DNA follows: TGTGCCAGCAGCTTAACTCGGGAGGGGGATGAGCAGTTCTTC.